These 17 T cell receptor beta chains share one sample of origin, sequenced in a study of cytomegalovirus exposure and HLA in healthy donors. Generated by immunoSEQ multiplex PCR, the TCRdb table keeps only in-frame clones and is missing some. The sample yields 45,000 to 65,000 clones, roughly 87% seen once. The sequenced material came from PBMCs. Receptor source: a woman between 18 and 29 years old in good health and CMV-seropositive.

This clone showed up just once. This chain connects TRBV19 to TRBJ2-3; 10 positions agree with TRBD1. Germline assignment: CDR1 LNHDA and CDR2 SQIVND (reference sequence). J was trimmed by 5 bases and V by 1 base; bases with no gene match: 3. The CDR3 has 15 residues. The CDR3 DNA reads as TGTGCCAGTAGTATAGGACAGGGGGCTGGAGATACGCAGTATTTT. Amino acid sequence: CASSIGQGAGDTQYF.

This chain links TRBV28 with TRBJ2-7; a weak D match, TRBD1 (8 bases). Trimming pared 3 bases from V and 2 bases from J, leaving 20 bases between. Germline V gene data show CDR1 as MDHEN and CDR2 as SYDVKM. The CDR3 contains 17 residues. CDR3 bases: TGTGCCAGCAGTTTCCCGCTACAGGGGGGGGTCGCCTACGAGCAGTACTTC. This gives the protein CASSFPLQGGVAYEQYF.

The J gene is TRBJ1-2, the V gene TRBV7-9; D is undetermined. Trimming stripped 7 bases from V and 4 bases from J, with 10 bases between. The CDR3 extends over 12 amino acids. In germline, CDR1 is SEHNR, CDR2 FQNEAQ (reference sequence). The CDR3 protein is CASNPGVYGYTF. As DNA, the CDR3 is TGTGCCAGCAACCCCGGGGTCTATGGCTACACCTTC.

The chain carries TRBV15 and TRBJ2-7; TRBD1 aligns across 11 bases. The junction had 6 bases not matched to a gene; V was cut back by 8 bases and J by 6 bases. The CDR3 covers 13 residues. The germline CDR1 and CDR2 sequences are LNHNV and YYDKDF (reference sequence). CDR3 region: CATSWTGGGEQYF. The CDR3, as DNA: TGTGCCACCTCTTGGACAGGGGGCGGCGAGCAGTACTTC.

The chain links TRBV5-1 to TRBJ1-2; 8 bases are a match to TRBD1. CDR1 is SGHRS, CDR2 YFSETQ, per germline. The CDR3 is 14 amino acids. After removal of 1 base from V and 4 bases from J, the junction contained 3 bases not matched to a gene. CDR3 sequence reads: CASSLSQGAYGYTF. For the CDR3, the DNA is TGCGCCAGCAGCTTGAGCCAGGGGGCCTATGGCTACACCTTC.

The chain combines TRBV18 with TRBJ1-1; D call uncertain. CDR1 KGHSH and CDR2 LQKENI come from the germline V gene. The CDR3 has 15 amino acids. Trimming stripped 3 bases from V and 1 base from J, with 12 bases between. CDR3 nucleotide sequence: TGTGCCAGCTCACCCGTCGCGGGAGGGAACACTGAAGCTTTCTTT. Protein product: CASSPVAGGNTEAFF.

The chain joins TRBV5-1 to TRBJ1-2; 12 bases line up with TRBD1. Trimming cost V 3 bases and J 0 bases; bases outside gene matches: 3. Germline CDR1 reads SGHRS; CDR2 reads YFSETQ. CDR3 length: 16 residues. CDR3 loop: CASSWGQGASNYGYTF. The DNA of the CDR3 is TGCGCCAGCAGCTGGGGACAGGGGGCGTCTAACTATGGCTACACCTTC.

This sequence joins TRBV9 and TRBJ1-4, with D hard to call. The CDR3 is 14 amino acids. Germline V lookup: CDR1 SGDLS, CDR2 YYNGEE. V lost 4 bases and J lost 7, with 14 bases in between. CDR3 coding DNA: TGTGCCAGCAGCACCGGAGGATTGGGTGAAAAACTGTTTTTT. It specifies CASSTGGLGEKLFF.

The chain is built from TRBV19 and TRBJ2-7; 9 bases map to TRBD1. CDR3 size: 17 residues. Germline-derived CDR1 and CDR2 are LNHDA and SQIVND (reference sequence). V gave up 9 bases and J gave up 2 bases; unmatched junction bases: 17. The CDR3 loop reads CASPRTGAALTAYEQYF. CDR3 in DNA: TGTGCCAGCCCCCGGACAGGGGCCGCCCTTACCGCCTACGAGCAGTACTTC.

The V call is TRBV5-1, the J call TRBJ2-1, with TRBD1 as a possible D gene (5 bases). In germline, CDR1 is SGHRS, CDR2 YFSETQ. The CDR3 covers 15 residues. V lost 1 base and J lost 7, with 15 bases in between. The CDR3 sequence is CASSLWSSPGNEQFF. The CDR3 DNA reads as TGCGCCAGCAGCTTGTGGTCTTCCCCAGGGAATGAGCAGTTCTTC.

This chain connects TRBV12-5 to TRBJ2-2, with D maybe TRBD1 (6 bases). CDR3 length: 17 residues. Per the germline V gene, CDR1 is LGHNT and CDR2 is FRNRAP. V was pared by 1 base and J by 5 bases, with 17 bases between. The CDR3 here is CASGLADGTIITGELFF. The CDR3 bases are TGTGCTAGTGGTTTGGCGGACGGGACAATAATTACCGGGGAGCTGTTTTTT. Using reference TRBV12-5 and TRBJ2-2 for the parts outside the CDR3, the full variable domain is DARVTQTPRHKVTEMGQEVTMRCQPILGHNTVFWYRQTMMQGLELLAYFRNRAPLDDSGMPKDRFSAEMPDATLATLKIQPSEPRDSAVYFCASGLADGTIITGELFFGEGSRLTVL.

The chain couples TRBV19 to TRBJ2-5, with 7 bases lining up with TRBD2. Germline assignment: CDR1 LNHDA and CDR2 SQIVND (reference sequence). CDR3 length: 12 amino acids. The V segment lost 5 bases and the J segment 3 bases; nucleotides outside the gene matches: 0. DNA for the CDR3: TGTGCCAGTAGTGGGGGGGAAGAGACCCAGTACTTC. Protein: CASSGGEETQYF.

V gene TRBV30 combines with J gene TRBJ2-7; 9 bases are a match to TRBD2. Germline CDR1 GTSNPN, CDR2 SVGIG (reference sequence). The ends lost 2 bases at V and 0 bases at J; junction bases unmatched: 8. This CDR3 has 16 amino acids. The CDR3, as DNA: TGTGCCTGGAGTTGGGGTCGGACTAGCGTCTCCTACGAGCAGTACTTC. Translated: CAWSWGRTSVSYEQYF.

V and J are TRBV28 and TRBJ1-6; unclear D gene. The germline V gene encodes CDR1 MDHEN and CDR2 SYDVKM. Trimming removed 5 bases at V and 14 bases at J, with 16 bases between. The CDR3 contains 13 residues. CDR3 DNA: TGTGCCAGCAGTACACCCCCCCTTTTGTCCCTCCACTTT. This sequence encodes CASSTPPLLSLHF.

V is TRBV2 and J is TRBJ2-5; 14 bases are shared with TRBD2. Germline CDR1 is SNHLY and CDR2 is FYNNEI. This CDR3 is built from 15 residues. With V trimmed by 6 bases and J by 6 bases, 6 bases remained unmatched. The CDR3 nucleotides read TGTGCCAGCAGGGGGACTAGCGGGGGTAGGAAGACCCAGTACTTC. Protein product: CASRGTSGGRKTQYF.

V gene TRBV2 combines with J gene TRBJ1-5, with D tentatively TRBD1 (5 bases). Trimming took 8 bases from V and 3 from J, leaving 17 bases between them. This CDR3 has 15 residues. Germline assignment: CDR1 SNHLY and CDR2 FYNNEI. As DNA, the CDR3 is TGTGCCAGCGGGAGGTGGGGGGTAGACAATCAGCCCCAGCATTTT. Amino acid sequence: CASGRWGVDNQPQHF.

CDR3 DNA: TGTGCCAGCAAAGGGACAGACAGATACAATGAGCAGTTCTTC. Translated: CASKGTDRYNEQFF. V and J are TRBV5-4 and TRBJ2-1; the match to TRBD1 covers 7 bases. V lost 6 bases, J lost 4 bases, and 7 bases stayed unmatched. The CDR3 is 14 amino acids. Germline-derived CDR1 and CDR2 are SGHNT and YYREEE (reference sequence).